This TCR beta chain emerged from a study of T cell responses to AZD1222 COVID-19 vaccine. About the study: Second-dose schedules of about 4 or about 12 weeks were combined.

The data were produced by immunoSEQ multiplex PCR, yet TCRdb's version contains in-frame clones alone and is incomplete. The sample includes some 120,000 clones, 65% to 90% of them seen just once. Germline loops: CDR1 DFQATT, CDR2 SNEGSKA (reference sequence). V lost 5 bases, J lost 9 bases, and 8 bases lay in between. CDR3 length equals 11 residues. The rearrangement links TRBV20-1 to TRBJ1-6; D is ambiguous. This sequence originates from an adult in good health. The starting material was peripheral blood, obtained on day 0 of AZD1222 vaccination. The CDR3 sequence: CSAPAVSPLHF. CDR3 DNA sequence: TGCAGTGCTCCTGCAGTTTCACCCCTCCACTTT.